The 13 T cell receptor beta chains given below trace back to one sample, sequenced in a study of blood T cell repertoires in COVID-19. Sequenced by immunoSEQ multiplex PCR; TCRdb stores in-frame clones only, minus some. The table has 90,000 or so clones, approximately 88% seen once. Sequenced material: peripheral blood. These receptors were obtained from an elderly man with acute or convalescent COVID-19.

This sequence joins TRBV5-6 and TRBJ2-2; 10 positions match TRBD2. V shed 6 bases, J shed 1 base, and the junction held 6 bases outside the gene matches. The CDR3 runs to 16 residues. Germline values: CDR1 SGHDT, CDR2 YYEEEE. The CDR3 here is CASIHRLAGNTGELFF. The CDR3 bases are TGTGCCAGCATCCATAGACTAGCGGGGAACACCGGGGAGCTGTTTTTT. Full variable domain (missing parts from reference TRBV5-6 and TRBJ2-2): DAGVTQSPTHLIKTRGQQVTLRCSPKSGHDTVSWYQQALGQGPQFIFQYYEEEERQRGNFPDRFSGHQFPNYSSELNVNALLLGDSALYLCASIHRLAGNTGELFFGEGSRLTVL.

CDR3 region: CASSLPGLAVDEQFF. In nucleotides, the CDR3 is TGCGCCAGCAGCTTGCCGGGACTAGCGGTGGATGAGCAGTTCTTC. The rearrangement uses TRBV5-1 and TRBJ2-1; 11 bases are shared with TRBD2. Unmatched junction bases numbered 5, after V lost 1 base and J lost 8 bases. The CDR3 has 15 residues. Germline V gene sequence: CDR1 SGHRS, CDR2 YFSETQ.

The chain joins TRBV30 to TRBJ1-4; 8 bases match TRBD1. This CDR3 region has 15 residues. Germline assignment: CDR1 GTSNPN and CDR2 SVGIG (reference sequence). V was clipped by 2 bases and J by 8 bases; unmatched bases: 10. The CDR3 region has the DNA TGTGCCTGGAGTTACAGGGGGGTCCCAGAAGAAAAACTGTTTTTT. It translates to CAWSYRGVPEEKLFF.

This sequence joins TRBV10-3 and TRBJ1-2; the D is unclear. Germline loops: CDR1 ENHRY, CDR2 SYGVKD. V gave up 3 bases and J gave up 8 bases, with 7 bases separating them. The CDR3 is 11 residues long. The CDR3 loop reads CAISDGEGYTF. The CDR3 nucleotides read TGTGCCATCAGTGACGGTGAAGGCTACACCTTC.

This clone was picked up one time. The chain joins TRBV6-2 or TRBV6-3 to TRBJ2-1; 8 nucleotides line up with TRBD2. This CDR3 comprises 17 residues. V shed 0 bases and J 1 base; nucleotides not matched to a gene: 5. From germline, CDR1 is MNHEY and CDR2 SVGEGT. The CDR3 nucleotides read TGTGCCAGCAGTTACTCCCTCACTAGCGGATCCTACAATGAGCAGTTCTTC. Its translation is CASSYSLTSGSYNEQFF.

The chain carries TRBV30 and TRBJ2-3; D may be TRBD2 (6 bases). In germline, CDR1 is GTSNPN, CDR2 SVGIG (reference sequence). The CDR3 totals 13 residues. Trimming shortened V by 3 bases and J by 8 bases, and 15 bases separated the two germline ends. CDR3 region: CAWRGSGGGTQYF. CDR3 bases: TGTGCCTGGAGGGGTAGCGGAGGTGGTACGCAGTATTTT.

V gene TRBV2 combines with J gene TRBJ1-4; tentative D call: TRBD1 (6 bases). V lost 5 bases and J lost 7, with 14 bases in between. The CDR3 has 14 amino acids. Germline CDR1 and CDR2: SNHLY and FYNNEI. The CDR3, as DNA: TGTGCCAGCAGTCCCCAGGGGTTCGGTGAAAAACTGTTTTTT. Protein product: CASSPQGFGEKLFF.

V is TRBV19 and J is TRBJ1-2; 8 bases align to TRBD1. The CDR3 is 13 residues long. Looked up from germline, CDR1 is LNHDA and CDR2 is SQIVND (reference sequence). The V segment lost 4 bases and the J segment 2 bases; nucleotides outside the gene matches: 0. This CDR3 reads CASSTGGNYGYTF. The CDR3, as DNA: TGTGCCAGTAGTACAGGGGGCAACTATGGCTACACCTTC.

The J gene is TRBJ1-5, the V gene TRBV18, with TRBD1 matching 12 bases. CDR3 size: 15 residues. Germline assignment: CDR1 KGHSH and CDR2 LQKENI. The V and J ends lost 3 bases and 6 bases, in that order; junction bases with no gene match: 3. The CDR3 spells CASSPGQGAIQPQHF. The CDR3 nucleotides are TGTGCCAGCTCACCGGGACAGGGGGCTATTCAGCCCCAGCATTTT.

The V call is TRBV9, the J call TRBJ1-4; weak D call: TRBD1 (5 bases). This CDR3 is 14 amino acids long. The ends were cut back, 2 bases at V and 7 bases at J, with 12 bases in the middle. Germline V CDR1 and CDR2: SGDLS, YYNGEE. CDR3 sequence: CASSVSREGEKLFF. The CDR3 bases are TGTGCCAGCAGCGTCTCCAGGGAAGGTGAAAAACTGTTTTTT.

This clone was counted once. The chain is built from TRBV19 and TRBJ1-2; D ambiguous. The CDR3 contains 14 residues. The V and J ends lost 0 bases and 8 bases respectively, with 13 bases between them. Germline-derived CDR1 and CDR2 are LNHDA and SQIVND (reference sequence). CDR3 sequence (DNA): TGTGCCAGTAGTATAGACCTCCAGCTGAGGGGCTACACCTTC. Translation gives CASSIDLQLRGYTF.

The DNA of the CDR3 is TGTGCCAGCCTCCCAGGGACTTTGGAAAAACTGTTTTTT. This translates into CASLPGTLEKLFF. This chain connects TRBV2 to TRBJ1-4, with D perhaps matching TRBD1 (5 bases). Trimming pared 8 bases from V and 8 bases from J, leaving 15 bases between. The CDR3 has 13 residues. The germline CDR1 and CDR2 sequences are SNHLY and FYNNEI.

The CDR3 region is CASSPIDSGDTIYF. Written as DNA, the CDR3 is TGTGCCAGCTCACCTATTGACTCTGGCGACACCATATATTTT. The chain employs TRBV18 and TRBJ1-3; no clear D. Germline V gives CDR1 KGHSH, CDR2 LQKENI. The CDR3 runs to 14 residues. Trimming took off 3 bases at V and 8 bases at J, with 14 bases between the two ends. Using reference TRBV18 and TRBJ1-3 for the parts outside the CDR3, the full variable domain is NAGVMQNPRHLVRRRGQEARLRCSPMKGHSHVYWYRQLPEEGLKFMVYLQKENIIDESGMPKERFSAEFPKEGPSILRIQQVVRGDSAAYFCASSPIDSGDTIYFGEGSWLTVV.